The 5 T cell receptor beta chains reported below all come from one sample, sequenced in a study of CD8 T cells in Susac syndrome. Random-hexamer reverse transcription was applied to about 0.45 to 1 ug RNA. In TCRdb, the immunoSEQ multiplex PCR reads were re-called with MiXCR into one record per CDR3 protein. Seen here are roughly 120,000 distinct CDR3 sequences, about 92% observed once, and the top ten hold about 0.09%. Input material: CD4+ T cells from PBMCs. The receptors derive from a human donor with multiple sclerosis.

The V gene is TRBV5-1, the J gene TRBJ1-2; the D is unclear. Germline V lookup: CDR1 SGHRS, CDR2 YFSETQ. The CDR3 runs 12 residues. Trimming took off 0 bases at V and 5 bases at J, with 5 bases between the two ends. The CDR3 loop is CASSLGKYGYTF. The CDR3 DNA sequence: TGCGCCAGCAGCTTGGGGAAATATGGCTACACCTTC.

The J gene is TRBJ2-5, the V gene TRBV30; the match to TRBD1 covers 11 bases. Trimming removed 6 bases from V and 4 bases from J; junction bases left unmatched: 4. The CDR3 sequence is 13 residues long. The germline CDR1 and CDR2 sequences are GTSNPN and SVGIG (reference sequence). CDR3 DNA: TGTGCCTGCGGGACAGGGGGAGGAGAGACCCAGTACTTC. Translated, it gives CACGTGGGETQYF.

The chain has TRBV5-1 and TRBJ2-7; tentatively, D is TRBD1 (5 bases). V shed 4 bases and J shed 2 bases, with 10 bases lying between them. Looked up from germline, CDR1 is SGHRS and CDR2 is YFSETQ. The CDR3 contains 13 residues. Here the CDR3 DNA reads TGCGCCAGCAGCCCCCTGGACACCTACGAGCAGTACTTC. Protein sequence: CASSPLDTYEQYF.

The CDR3 DNA is TGCAGCGTCAGGACTAGCGGGAGCACAGATACGCAGTATTTT. As protein: CSVRTSGSTDTQYF. This chain connects TRBV29-1 to TRBJ2-3; 11 bases align to TRBD2. This CDR3 region has 14 residues. V lost 6 bases, J lost 0 bases, and 2 bases stayed unmatched. Germline loops: CDR1 SQVTM, CDR2 ANQGSEA.

This chain joins TRBV4-3 and TRBJ1-2; D call uncertain. Trimming took 0 bases from V and 8 from J, leaving 16 bases between them. The CDR3 totals 15 residues. Germline assignment: CDR1 LGHNA and CDR2 YSLEER. CDR3 amino acids: CASSQDSGAQRGYTF. The CDR3 DNA reads as TGCGCCAGCAGCCAAGATAGTGGTGCACAACGCGGCTACACCTTC.